Sequencing of this T cell receptor beta chain was carried out in a study of long-term antiretroviral therapy in people with HIV. As for the study in general: The oldest samples precede the 2015 immediate-ART recommendation by about a decade.

A v3.0 immunoSEQ assay was performed at survey level. Sequencing used immunoSEQ multiplex PCR; TCRdb keeps in-frame clones, though not all of them. The sample shows about 17,000 clones, 75% to 85% of them seen only once. Study-wide results and caveats: Post-treatment diversity went higher with ART but stayed below transplant donor controls.

Remarks on this clone: What it binds is unknown.

The sequencing used unsorted PBMCs, collected at the start of antiretroviral therapy. The clonotype was recovered from a man aged 25 to 45 with HIV.

CDR3 coding DNA: TGCGCCAGCAGCCAAGATCGCACAGGGGGCCATAATGAGCAGTTCTTC. Translation: CASSQDRTGGHNEQFF. The J gene is TRBJ2-1, the V gene TRBV4-3; 9 bases are a match to TRBD1. Trimming took 0 bases from V and 7 from J; bases not matched to a gene: 7. There are 16 residues in the CDR3. The germline V gene has CDR1 LGHNA and CDR2 YSLEER.